A single sample gave rise to the 23 T cell receptor beta chains below, sequenced in a study of CXCR3-negative and CXCR3-positive naive CD8 T cells. It was by 5' RACE with UMI labels that the TRB cDNA libraries were prepared. For each CDR3 protein, TCRdb gives one entry from its re-call of the 5' RACE reads, without DNA. The repertoire table contains 50,000 to 65,000 distinct CDR3 sequences. Sample: naive CXCR3- CD8+ T cells from blood. Sample subset: CD45RO-CCR7+CD27+CD95- naive CD8+ T cells lacking CXCR3 (TNR3-). The receptors originated from a human donor in good health. Some clones in this sample may be carry-over from other donors' samples.

The V gene is TRBV11-3, the J gene TRBJ1-3; the TCRdb D gene call, TRBD1, has no DNA to confirm it. The CDR3 has 16 residues. The germline V gene has CDR1 SGHNT and CDR2 YENEEA. The chain's CDR3 is CASSLVAQDARNTIYF. The whole variable domain, remainder taken from reference TRBV11-3 and TRBJ1-3, is EAGVVQSPRYKIIEKKQPVAFWCNPISGHNTLYWYLQNLGQGPELLIRYENEEAVDDSQLPKDRFSAERLKGVDSTLKIQPAELGDSAVYLCASSLVAQDARNTIYFGEGSWLTVV.

The V and J genes are TRBV5-6 and TRBJ1-5; TCRdb's D call, TRBD1, is unchecked because there is no DNA. CDR1 SGHDT and CDR2 YYEEEE come from the germline V gene. CDR3 length: 12 residues. The CDR3 spells CASSSGSQPQHF.

The genes are TRBV20-1 and TRBJ2-2; TCRdb reports TRBD2, a call that lacks DNA to check it against. Germline assignment: CDR1 DFQATT and CDR2 SNEGSKA (reference sequence). This CDR3 comprises 17 residues. The CDR3 spells CSARADGLAGLTGELFF.

The chain uses TRBV5-5 and TRBJ1-5; with no DNA, the TCRdb D assignment of TRBD1 cannot be verified. This CDR3 is built from 14 residues. Germline V gene sequence: CDR1 SGHKS, CDR2 YYEKEE (reference sequence). The CDR3 sequence is CASSPNPSDQPQHF.

The CDR3 spells CASSSASGLGEQYF. V is TRBV6-2 or TRBV6-3 and J is TRBJ2-7; without DNA, the TCRdb call of TRBD2 cannot be checked. From germline, CDR1 is MNHEY and CDR2 SVGEGT. This CDR3 contains 14 residues.

This chain uses TRBV29-1 with TRBJ2-2. This CDR3 comprises 12 residues. Looked up from germline, CDR1 is SQVTM and CDR2 is ANQGSEA. This chain's CDR3 is CSVGRKTGELFF.

The chain couples TRBV20-1 to TRBJ2-7; no DNA is available, so the TRBD2 call from TCRdb remains unchecked. In germline, CDR1 is DFQATT, CDR2 SNEGSKA (reference sequence). This CDR3 region has 13 residues. Here the CDR3 reads CSARDWASEQQYF.

V gene TRBV29-1 combines with J gene TRBJ2-2; with no DNA, the TCRdb D assignment of TRBD1 cannot be verified. The germline CDR1 and CDR2 sequences are SQVTM and ANQGSEA. The CDR3 length is 14 residues. This CDR3 is CSVESGQVRGELFF.

V and J are TRBV28 and TRBJ2-7; TCRdb names TRBD1, which stays unverified in the absence of DNA. The CDR3 contains 12 residues. In germline, CDR1 is MDHEN, CDR2 SYDVKM. This chain's CDR3 is CASSPRSYEQYF.

The chain couples TRBV7-2 to TRBJ1-1; TCRdb selects TRBD1, and the lack of DNA leaves this call unchecked. Germline V gene data show CDR1 as SGHTA and CDR2 as FQGNSA. This CDR3 region has 14 residues. This chain's CDR3 is CASSLGGLNTEAFF. Combining the CDR3 with reference TRBV7-2 and TRBJ1-1 gives the whole variable domain GAGVSQSPSNKVTEKGKDVELRCDPISGHTALYWYRQSLGQGLEFLIYFQGNSAPDKSGLPSDRFSAERTGGSVSTLTIQRTQQEDSAVYLCASSLGGLNTEAFFGQGTRLTVV.

The rearrangement links TRBV20-1 to TRBJ1-1; the D gene TCRdb calls, TRBD1, cannot be checked with no DNA. The germline CDR1 and CDR2 sequences are DFQATT and SNEGSKA (reference sequence). The CDR3 length is 15 residues. CDR3 region: CSARDSGQGGTEAFF.

The chain is built from TRBV6-2 or TRBV6-3 and TRBJ2-3. The CDR3 is 12 residues long. From germline, CDR1 is MNHEY and CDR2 SVGEGT. The CDR3 sequence is CASSYTDDTQYF.

This sequence joins TRBV20-1 and TRBJ2-7; TCRdb outputs TRBD2, but without DNA this stays unchecked. From germline, CDR1 is DFQATT and CDR2 SNEGSKA (reference sequence). The CDR3 is made up of 12 amino acids. CDR3: CSARLADYEQYF.

The rearrangement links TRBV28 to TRBJ2-7. Germline CDR1 MDHEN, CDR2 SYDVKM. The CDR3 sequence is 15 residues long. This CDR3 reads CASTWGLGGPYEQYF.

This chain joins TRBV7-2 and TRBJ2-1; TCRdb's assignment of TRBD1 cannot be checked, as there is no DNA. From germline, CDR1 is SGHTA and CDR2 FQGNSA. This CDR3 spans 12 amino acids. CDR3: CASGPLGPEQFF.

The chain employs TRBV18 and TRBJ1-2. CDR3 size: 11 residues. Germline lookup yields CDR1 KGHSH and CDR2 LQKENI. CDR3 amino acids: CASSPGYGYTF. Using reference TRBV18 and TRBJ1-2 for the parts outside the CDR3, the full variable domain is NAGVMQNPRHLVRRRGQEARLRCSPMKGHSHVYWYRQLPEEGLKFMVYLQKENIIDESGMPKERFSAEFPKEGPSILRIQQVVRGDSAAYFCASSPGYGYTFGSGTRLTVV.

The chain is built from TRBV3-1 and TRBJ2-7; the D call of TRBD1 rests on TCRdb alone, since no DNA is present to check it. This CDR3 region has 14 residues. Looked up from germline, CDR1 is LGHDT and CDR2 is YNNKEL (reference sequence). CDR3 sequence: CASSWTGESYEQYF.

The J gene is TRBJ2-2, the V gene TRBV11-3; TCRdb selects TRBD2, and the lack of DNA leaves this call unchecked. The CDR3 has 13 residues. Germline V gene sequence: CDR1 SGHNT, CDR2 YENEEA. CDR3: CASSFGGVGELFF.

This chain uses TRBV24-1 with TRBJ2-1; TCRdb names TRBD1, which stays unverified in the absence of DNA. The germline CDR1 and CDR2 sequences are KGHDR and SFDVKD. The CDR3 is 15 residues long. The CDR3 sequence: CATSAGQSSYNEQFF.

The CDR3 spells CSARDQRGTGELFF. The chain couples TRBV20-1 to TRBJ2-2; no DNA is available, so the TRBD1 call from TCRdb remains unchecked. Germline CDR1 and CDR2: DFQATT and SNEGSKA (reference sequence). The CDR3 length is 14 residues.

The J gene is TRBJ2-1, the V gene TRBV7-7. Per the germline V gene, CDR1 is SSHAT and CDR2 is FNYEAQ (reference sequence). The CDR3 has 13 residues. The CDR3 is CASSLVHDGEQFF.

The V gene is TRBV4-1, the J gene TRBJ2-7; TCRdb's assignment of TRBD1 cannot be checked, as there is no DNA. The germline CDR1 and CDR2 sequences are MGHRA and YSYEKL. This CDR3 contains 14 residues. The CDR3 here is CASSQGRGTYEQYF.

The rearrangement links TRBV29-1 to TRBJ2-3; TCRdb returns TRBD2, unconfirmable since there is no DNA. This CDR3 contains 18 residues. The germline CDR1 and CDR2 sequences are SQVTM and ANQGSEA. The CDR3 is CSFSGSWALADLTDTQYF.